This T cell receptor (beta chain) comes out of a study of CD4 and CD8 cells across lung adenocarcinoma regions listed by TCRdb under 2018. About the study as a whole: To look at intratumor heterogeneity in the T cell receptor repertoire, the study compared tumor centers against tumor margins.

The CDR3 runs 15 amino acids, cysteine and phenylalanine included. CDR3 DNA is the only sequence kept; it has 45 bases, read in frame from the first base. CDR1 and CDR2 are read off the germline V gene as MNHNS and SASEGT. Patients with localized lung adenocarcinoma, a subtype of non-small cell lung cancer, were used as donors. These samples came from the margins of localized lung adenocarcinomas. CD4+ T cells from tumor tissue were profiled separately from CD8+ T cells for TCR repertoire analysis. Points on this clonotype: This receptor's antigen is unknown. No much larger clonotype is one base removed from it; base qualities were not supplied.

The method behind the library was PCR. Sequencing was performed on a HiSeq X Ten. In TCRdb, the public reads were trimmed at Q25 with fastp and aligned with MiXCR, with productive beta chains retained. CDR3 protein duplicates are merged, each entry listing the most common genes and DNA. This sample gives some 20,000 distinct CDR3 sequences in total; roughly 50% of them show up just once. Of the sample, roughly a fifth is held by the ten largest clones. Specimen: CD4+ T cells from the margin of a lung tumor. In light of the paper, this sample's cell subset or site label describes: tumor margin region. The sequence was obtained from a male donor with lung adenocarcinoma. The CD4 and CD8 labels of this study may be unreliable. The rearrangement combines TRBV6-1 with TRBJ2-3; the D element could tentatively be TRBD1 or TRBD2, as 5 bases agree for each. The DNA end is a closer match to TRBJ2-7, so the J assignment may be wrong. The base sequence is TGTGCCAGCAGCGAGTCTCAGGGAGCCACAGATACGCAGTACTTC. It encodes CASSESQGATDTQYF.